What follows is one TCR beta chain and its context. As yet, its antigen is unknown. Isolation recovered at least 6.5 million PBMCs from every sample. These data originate in a study of blood T cells in healthy people across ages. General study points: A roughly linear fall in TCR beta diversity per million T cells was seen with increasing age. Percentage of naive T cells showed a strong correlation with TCR beta diversity.

A second PCR of 7 to 11 cycles used a sample-barcoded 5' primer and a J-beta primer mix. Through a template-switch adaptor with 12 random nucleotides, each cDNA molecule received a tag. TCRdb independently ran MiXCR on the 5' RACE reads; one entry per CDR3 protein. The sample has about a million distinct CDR3 sequences; roughly 51% are singletons. This CDR3 comprises 16 residues. This rearrangement joins TRBV21-1 to TRBJ2-3; TRBD1, as called in the table, went unchecked against the DNA. TRBV21-1 is a pseudogene segment. This TCR derives from a woman aged 60-75 years in good health. The sequencing input was blood. Here the CDR3 reads CASSTRKQGCTDTQYF. CDR3 bases: TGTGCCAGCAGCACTCGAAAACAGGGCTGCACAGATACGCAGTATTTT.